The 11 T cell receptor beta chains below were found in one sample sequenced in a study of long-term antiretroviral therapy in people with HIV. immunoSEQ v3.0 was run at survey level. TCRdb keeps only in-frame clones here, not all; method: immunoSEQ multiplex PCR. Of roughly 20,000 clones in the sample, more than 75% were seen once. The sequencing used unsorted PBMCs, collected 0.5 years after starting antiretroviral therapy. The source of these receptors is a man aged 35 to 55 with HIV.

The genes are TRBV4-3 and TRBJ2-3; unclear D gene. This CDR3 region has 15 residues. Trimming cost V 1 base and J 2 bases, with 10 bases left between them. Germline V gene lookup returns CDR1 LGHNA and CDR2 YSLEER. The CDR3 DNA reads as TGCGCCAGCAGCCAAGGTGGGTCGGCCACAGATACGCAGTATTTT. Encoded protein: CASSQGGSATDTQYF.

The CDR3 here is CASSFKGAEQFF. CDR3 bases: TGTGCCAGCAGTTTCAAGGGGGCCGAGCAGTTCTTC. The chain is built from TRBV6-5 and TRBJ2-1, with 7 bases that match TRBD1. From germline, CDR1 is MNHEY and CDR2 SVGAGI. The ends lost 4 bases at V and 10 bases at J; junction bases unmatched: 4. CDR3 length: 12 amino acids.

This clone occurred once. The CDR3 spells CASRPAGEYNEQFF. CDR3 in DNA: TGTGCCAGCAGACCAGCGGGGGAGTACAATGAGCAGTTCTTC. The chain uses TRBV25-1 and TRBJ2-1; 8 bases fit TRBD2. V shed 6 bases, J shed 4 bases, and the junction held 5 bases outside the gene matches. The V gene's germline CDR1 is MGHDK and CDR2 SYGVNS. The CDR3 sequence is 14 residues long.

The genes are TRBV27 and TRBJ2-2; D gene ambiguous. Germline CDR1 MNHEY, CDR2 SMNVEV (reference sequence). V gave up 6 bases and J gave up 5 bases, with 13 bases separating them. The CDR3 runs to 14 residues. The DNA of the CDR3 is TGTGCCAGCAGCCAAAGGATCAATACCGGGGAGCTGTTTTTT. Its protein product is CASSQRINTGELFF.

This rearrangement joins TRBV27 to TRBJ1-2, with 8 bases aligning to TRBD1. Germline assignment: CDR1 MNHEY and CDR2 SMNVEV (reference sequence). This CDR3 is 14 amino acids long. The V gene end was trimmed by 5 bases and the J gene end by 5 bases; junction bases not matched to a gene: 7. CDR3 residues: CASSPQDRVYGYTF. The CDR3 DNA sequence: TGTGCCAGCAGTCCCCAGGACAGGGTTTATGGCTACACCTTC.

This clone showed up just a few times. J is TRBJ2-1 and V is TRBV27; D uncertain. Germline CDR1 and CDR2: MNHEY and SMNVEV (reference sequence). V lost 8 bases to trimming and J lost 0 bases, with 5 bases between them. CDR3 length equals 12 residues. CDR3 sequence: CASRASYNEQFF. CDR3 coding DNA: TGTGCCAGCCGGGCCTCCTACAATGAGCAGTTCTTC.

The chain uses TRBV9 and TRBJ2-2; D unclear. The CDR3 loop spans 16 amino acids. Germline CDR1 and CDR2: SGDLS and YYNGEE. V lost 3 bases, J lost 1 base, and 13 bases lay in between. The CDR3 region has the DNA TGTGCCAGCAGCGGAGCCCCCTACGGGAACACCGGGGAGCTGTTTTTT. This gives the protein CASSGAPYGNTGELFF. The complete variable domain, with remaining parts taken from reference TRBV9 and TRBJ2-2, reads DSGVTQTPKHLITATGQRVTLRCSPRSGDLSVYWYQQSLDQGLQFLIQYYNGEERAKGNILERFSAQQFPDLHSELNLSSLELGDSALYFCASSGAPYGNTGELFFGEGSRLTVL.

This clone has only one observation. The chain is built from TRBV27 and TRBJ2-2, with a weak D call TRBD1 (5 bases). Between the trimmed V and J ends, which lost 7 bases and 8 bases, there was a span of 17 bases. Germline V CDR1 and CDR2: MNHEY, SMNVEV (reference sequence). The CDR3 loop spans 14 amino acids. The CDR3 DNA is TGTGCCAGCACCTCAGGACAAGGCTGGGGGGAGCTGTTTTTT. This sequence encodes CASTSGQGWGELFF.

This chain joins TRBV13 and TRBJ2-3; either TRBD1 or TRBD2 may fit D (6 bases each). The CDR3 is 16 residues long. CDR1 is PRHDT, CDR2 FYEKMQ, per germline (reference sequence). The V end was cut by 5 bases, the J end by 4 bases, with 19 bases between. CDR3 DNA: TGTGCCAGCAGCCCGGTCGATTTGGGGGGCGCAGATACGCAGTATTTT. Translating gives CASSPVDLGGADTQYF.

The chain recombines TRBV4-1 with TRBJ2-7; D is unresolved. Germline assignment: CDR1 MGHRA and CDR2 YSYEKL. V dropped 0 bases and J dropped 1 base, with 13 bases sitting between them. The CDR3 spans 16 residues. In nucleotides, the CDR3 is TGCGCCAGCAGCCAAGATCAAGCGCTTTCGTCCTACGAGCAGTACTTC. It yields the protein CASSQDQALSSYEQYF.

The chain is built from TRBV19 and TRBJ1-6; D not certain. V was pared by 6 bases and J by 0 bases, with 15 bases between. Germline V gene lookup returns CDR1 LNHDA and CDR2 SQIVND (reference sequence). This CDR3 contains 17 residues. Written as DNA, the CDR3 is TGTGCCAGTAGCCCACGCGGAGGGAGCTCCTATAATTCACCCCTCCACTTT. It specifies CASSPRGGSSYNSPLHF.